What follows describes a single T cell receptor beta chain. Its antigen remains unidentified. This record comes from a study of shared clonotypes between healthy human individuals. Study results and limitations: Roughly 4.7% was the fraction of naive CD4 clonotypes found shared across a few donors.

Division of CD4+ cells produced a CD45RA+ naive subset and a CD45RA-negative memory subset. Germline loops: CDR1 SGHNT, CDR2 YYREEE (reference sequence). This CDR3 contains 15 residues. The J segment lost 2 bases and the V segment lost 3 bases, leaving 4 bases of the junction unmatched. It was across several immunoSEQ plates that each subset's genomic DNA was evenly split. Template for every sorted-subset replicate PCR totaled about 200 ng DNA, around 33,000 T cell genomes. Libraries were prepared by immunoSEQ multiplex PCR; TCRdb keeps only in-frame clonotypes and omits some of them. The table has 2 million to 3 million clones, approximately 94% seen once.

This sequence joins TRBV5-4 and TRBJ1-2; 10 nucleotides agree with TRBD1. This sequence originates from a man between 18 and 29 years old in good health. Some clones in this sample may be carry-over from other donors' samples. Sequencing was done on a sample of naive CD4+ T cells from PBMCs. Subset specified: CD45RA+ positively selected. The CDR3 nucleotides read TGTGCCAGCAGCTCATCGGGACAGGGGAACTATGGCTACACCTTC. Its protein product is CASSSSGQGNYGYTF.